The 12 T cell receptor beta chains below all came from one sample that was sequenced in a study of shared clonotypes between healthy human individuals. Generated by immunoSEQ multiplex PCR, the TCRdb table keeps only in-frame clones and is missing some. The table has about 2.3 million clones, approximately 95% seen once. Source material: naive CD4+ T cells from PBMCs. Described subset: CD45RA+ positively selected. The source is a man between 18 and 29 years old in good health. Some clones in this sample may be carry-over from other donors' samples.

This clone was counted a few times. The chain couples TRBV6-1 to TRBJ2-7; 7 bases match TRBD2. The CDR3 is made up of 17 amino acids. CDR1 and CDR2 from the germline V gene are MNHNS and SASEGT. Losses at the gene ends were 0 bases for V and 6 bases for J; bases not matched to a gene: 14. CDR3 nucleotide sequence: TGTGCCAGCAGTGAAGCAGGGTGGGACCTAGCGGCGGGCGAGCAGTACTTC. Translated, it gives CASSEAGWDLAAGEQYF.

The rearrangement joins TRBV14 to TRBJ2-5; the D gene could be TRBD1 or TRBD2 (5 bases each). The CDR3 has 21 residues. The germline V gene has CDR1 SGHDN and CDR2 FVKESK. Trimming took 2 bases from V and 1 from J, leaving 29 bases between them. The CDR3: CASSQNEDLRGARITQETQYF. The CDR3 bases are TGTGCCAGCAGCCAAAACGAGGACCTGAGAGGGGCGCGGATTACCCAAGAGACCCAGTACTTC.

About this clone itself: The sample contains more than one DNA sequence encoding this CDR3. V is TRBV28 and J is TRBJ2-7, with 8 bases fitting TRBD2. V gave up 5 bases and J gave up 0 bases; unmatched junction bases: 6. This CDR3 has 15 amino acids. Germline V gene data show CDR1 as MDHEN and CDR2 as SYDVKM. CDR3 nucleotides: TGTGCCAGCAGTGAGAGCGGGAGTCGCTCCTACGAGCAGTACTTC. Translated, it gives CASSESGSRSYEQYF.

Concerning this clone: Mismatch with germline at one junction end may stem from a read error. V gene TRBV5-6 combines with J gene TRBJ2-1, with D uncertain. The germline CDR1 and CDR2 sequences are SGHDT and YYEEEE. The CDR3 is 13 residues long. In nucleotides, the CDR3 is TGTGCCAGCAGCTTGGTACGTCTCGATTTCGAGGTCTTC. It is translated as CASSLVRLDFEVF.

The CDR3 DNA is TGTGCCAGCAGCACAGGGCAAGGAAACAATGAGCAGTTCTTC. Translating it yields CASSTGQGNNEQFF. The chain employs TRBV9 and TRBJ2-1; the D gene is possibly TRBD1 (6 bases). The CDR3 has 14 residues. Trimming pared 4 bases from V and 5 bases from J, leaving 13 bases between. Germline V gene lookup returns CDR1 SGDLS and CDR2 YYNGEE.

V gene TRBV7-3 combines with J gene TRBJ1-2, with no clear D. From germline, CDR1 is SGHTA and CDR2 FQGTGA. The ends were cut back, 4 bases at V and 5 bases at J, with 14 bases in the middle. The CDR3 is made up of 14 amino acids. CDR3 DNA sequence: TGTGCCAGCAGCTCTGGGCCTGCTGGGTATGGCTACACCTTC. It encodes CASSSGPAGYGYTF. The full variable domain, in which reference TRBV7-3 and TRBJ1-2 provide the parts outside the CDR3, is GAGVSQTPSNKVTEKGKYVELRCDPISGHTALYWYRQSLGQGPEFLIYFQGTGAADDSGLPNDRFFAVRPEGSVSTLKIQRTERGDSAVYLCASSSGPAGYGYTFGSGTRLTVV.

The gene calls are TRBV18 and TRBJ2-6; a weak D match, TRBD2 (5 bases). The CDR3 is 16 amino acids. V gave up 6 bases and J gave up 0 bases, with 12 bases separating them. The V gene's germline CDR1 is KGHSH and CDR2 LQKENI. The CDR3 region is CASSRGRNSGANVLTF. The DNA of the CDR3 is TGTGCCAGCTCGCGAGGGAGAAACTCTGGGGCCAACGTCCTGACTTTC.

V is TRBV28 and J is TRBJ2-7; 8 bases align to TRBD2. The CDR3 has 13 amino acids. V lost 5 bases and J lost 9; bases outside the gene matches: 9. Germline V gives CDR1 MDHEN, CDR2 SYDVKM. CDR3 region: CASSVGTRLGQYF. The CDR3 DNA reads TGTGCCAGCAGTGTCGGGACTAGGCTGGGGCAGTACTTC.

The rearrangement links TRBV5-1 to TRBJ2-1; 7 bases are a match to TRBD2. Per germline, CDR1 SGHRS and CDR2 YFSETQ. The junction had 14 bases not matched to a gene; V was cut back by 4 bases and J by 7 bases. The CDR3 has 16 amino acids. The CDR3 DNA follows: TGCGCCAGCAGCCGAAATGGACTAGTCGGGGAGAATGAGCAGTTCTTC. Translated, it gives CASSRNGLVGENEQFF.

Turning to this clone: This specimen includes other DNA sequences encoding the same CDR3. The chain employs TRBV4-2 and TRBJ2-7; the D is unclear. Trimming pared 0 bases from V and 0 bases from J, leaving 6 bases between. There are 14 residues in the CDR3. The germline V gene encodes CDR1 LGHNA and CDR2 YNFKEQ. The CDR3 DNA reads TGTGCCAGCAGCCAAGAGGACCGCTCCTACGAGCAGTACTTC. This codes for CASSQEDRSYEQYF.

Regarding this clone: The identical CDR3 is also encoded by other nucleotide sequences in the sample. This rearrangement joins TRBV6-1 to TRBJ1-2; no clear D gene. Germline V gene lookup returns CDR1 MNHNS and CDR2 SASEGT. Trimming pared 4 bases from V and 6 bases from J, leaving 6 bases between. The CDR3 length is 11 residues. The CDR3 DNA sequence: TGTGCCAGCAGTGCAGGAAATGGCTACACCTTC. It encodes CASSAGNGYTF.

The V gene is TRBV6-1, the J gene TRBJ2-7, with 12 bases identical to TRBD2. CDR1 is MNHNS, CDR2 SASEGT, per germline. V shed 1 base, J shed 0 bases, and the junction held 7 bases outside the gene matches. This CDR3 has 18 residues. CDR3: CASSEDFPGLAGSYEQYF. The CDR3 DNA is TGTGCCAGCAGTGAAGACTTCCCGGGACTAGCGGGCTCCTACGAGCAGTACTTC.